This T cell receptor (beta chain) originates from a study of Tregs in tolerant kidney transplant recipients. Points from the study as a whole: Biological reproducibility was not directly addressed, but technical replication error appeared minimal.

On this clone itself: Its antigen is unknown.

Sequencing used immunoSEQ multiplex PCR; TCRdb keeps in-frame clones, though not all of them. Of 200,000 to 300,000 clones listed, about 80% were seen once; the top ten hold less than 0.75%. Sequencing used CD4+ T cells from blood. The sequence came from a human donor in good health.

The CDR3 DNA follows: TGTGCCAGTAGTCCCGGGACAGGGAGCTATGGCTACACCTTC. This sequence encodes CASSPGTGSYGYTF. The chain couples TRBV19 to TRBJ1-2, with TRBD1 matching over 9 bases. Germline V gives CDR1 LNHDA, CDR2 SQIVND (reference sequence). The CDR3 runs 14 residues. Trimming cost V 5 bases and J 4 bases; bases outside gene matches: 5.